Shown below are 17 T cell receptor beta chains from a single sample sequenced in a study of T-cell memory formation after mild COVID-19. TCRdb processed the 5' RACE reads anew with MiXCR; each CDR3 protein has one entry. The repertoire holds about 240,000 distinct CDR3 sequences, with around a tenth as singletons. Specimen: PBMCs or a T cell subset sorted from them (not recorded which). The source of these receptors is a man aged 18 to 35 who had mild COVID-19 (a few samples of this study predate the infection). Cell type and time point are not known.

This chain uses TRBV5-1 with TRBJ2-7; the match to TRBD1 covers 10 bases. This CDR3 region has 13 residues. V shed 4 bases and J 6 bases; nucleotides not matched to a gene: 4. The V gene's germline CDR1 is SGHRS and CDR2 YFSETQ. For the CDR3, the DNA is TGCGCCAGCAGCAAGGGGGACAGGGGCGAGCAGTACGTC. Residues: CASSKGDRGEQYV.

DNA of the CDR3: TGCGCCAGCTCCGGCAACTTCTACGAGCAGTACTTC. It specifies CASSGNFYEQYF. The chain combines TRBV4-1 with TRBJ2-7; D gene uncertain. This CDR3 is built from 12 residues. V was shortened by 8 bases and J by 3 bases, with 11 bases between the two germline ends. Germline CDR1 and CDR2: MGHRA and YSYEKL.

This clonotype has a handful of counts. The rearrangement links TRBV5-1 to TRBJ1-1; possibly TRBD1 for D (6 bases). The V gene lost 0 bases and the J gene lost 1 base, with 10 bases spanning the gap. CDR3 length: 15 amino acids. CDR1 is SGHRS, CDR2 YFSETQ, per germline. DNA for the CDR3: TGCGCCAGCAGCTTGGTACAGGGCCGGAACACTGAAGCTTTCTTT. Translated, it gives CASSLVQGRNTEAFF.

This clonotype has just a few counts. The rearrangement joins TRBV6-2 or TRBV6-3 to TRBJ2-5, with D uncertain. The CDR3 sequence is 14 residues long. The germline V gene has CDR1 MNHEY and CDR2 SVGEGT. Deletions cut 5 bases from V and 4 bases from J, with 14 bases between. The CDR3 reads CASSPSIPLETQYF. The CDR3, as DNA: TGTGCCAGCAGTCCATCGATACCGCTAGAGACCCAGTACTTC.

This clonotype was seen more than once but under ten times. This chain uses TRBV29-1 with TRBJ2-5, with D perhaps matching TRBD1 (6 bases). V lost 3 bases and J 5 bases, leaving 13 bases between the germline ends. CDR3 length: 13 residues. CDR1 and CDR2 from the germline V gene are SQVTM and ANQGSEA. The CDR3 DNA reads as TGCAGCGTTGATGATGACAGGAGGGAGACCCAGTACTTC. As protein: CSVDDDRRETQYF.

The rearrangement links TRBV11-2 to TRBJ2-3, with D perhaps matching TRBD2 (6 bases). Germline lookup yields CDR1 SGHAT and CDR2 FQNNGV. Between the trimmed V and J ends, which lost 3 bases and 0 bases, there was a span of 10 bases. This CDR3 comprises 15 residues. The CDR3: CASSFGGTSTDTQYF. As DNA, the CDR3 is TGTGCCAGCAGCTTTGGGGGGACTAGCACAGATACGCAGTATTTT.

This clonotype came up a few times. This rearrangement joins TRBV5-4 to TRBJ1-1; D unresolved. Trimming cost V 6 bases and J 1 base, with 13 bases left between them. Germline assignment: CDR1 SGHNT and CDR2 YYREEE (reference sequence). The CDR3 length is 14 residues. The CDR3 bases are TGTGCCAGCAACGGAAGAGGATCGAACACTGAAGCTTTCTTT. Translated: CASNGRGSNTEAFF.

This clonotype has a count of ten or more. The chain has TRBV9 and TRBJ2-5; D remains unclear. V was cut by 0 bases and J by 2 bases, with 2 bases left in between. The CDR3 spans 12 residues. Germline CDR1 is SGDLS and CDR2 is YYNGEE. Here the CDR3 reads CASSVEQETQYF. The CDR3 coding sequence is TGTGCCAGCAGCGTAGAGCAAGAGACCCAGTACTTC.

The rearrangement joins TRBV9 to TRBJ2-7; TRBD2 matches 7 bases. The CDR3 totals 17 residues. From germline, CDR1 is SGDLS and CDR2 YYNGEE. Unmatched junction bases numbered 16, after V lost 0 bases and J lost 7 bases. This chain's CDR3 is CASSVGLGGLSPGEQYF. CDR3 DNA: TGTGCCAGCAGCGTAGGTTTGGGGGGACTAAGTCCTGGGGAGCAGTACTTC.

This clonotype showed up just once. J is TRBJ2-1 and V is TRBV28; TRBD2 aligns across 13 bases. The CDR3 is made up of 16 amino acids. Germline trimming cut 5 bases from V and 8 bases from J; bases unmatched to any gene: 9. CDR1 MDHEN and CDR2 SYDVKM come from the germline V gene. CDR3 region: CASSPRTSGGWDEQFF. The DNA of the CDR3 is TGTGCCAGCAGTCCGAGGACTAGCGGGGGCTGGGATGAGCAGTTCTTC.

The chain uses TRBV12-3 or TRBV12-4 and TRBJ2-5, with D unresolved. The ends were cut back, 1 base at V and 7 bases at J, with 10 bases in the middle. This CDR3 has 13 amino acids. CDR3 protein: CASSLGVDGTQYF. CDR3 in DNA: TGTGCCAGCAGTTTAGGTGTAGACGGGACCCAGTACTTC.

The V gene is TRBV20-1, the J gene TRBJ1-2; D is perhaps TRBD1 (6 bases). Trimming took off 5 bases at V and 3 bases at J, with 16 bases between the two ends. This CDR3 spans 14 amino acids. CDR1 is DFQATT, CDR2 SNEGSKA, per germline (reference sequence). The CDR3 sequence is CSADPQGLDYGYTF. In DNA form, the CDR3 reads TGCAGTGCTGACCCCCAGGGGCTGGACTATGGCTACACCTTC.

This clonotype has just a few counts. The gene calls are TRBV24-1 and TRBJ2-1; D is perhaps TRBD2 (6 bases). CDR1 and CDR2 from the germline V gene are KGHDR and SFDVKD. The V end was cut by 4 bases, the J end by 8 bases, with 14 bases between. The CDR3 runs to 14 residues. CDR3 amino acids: CATSEWEAADEQFF. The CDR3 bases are TGTGCCACCAGTGAATGGGAGGCTGCAGATGAGCAGTTCTTC.

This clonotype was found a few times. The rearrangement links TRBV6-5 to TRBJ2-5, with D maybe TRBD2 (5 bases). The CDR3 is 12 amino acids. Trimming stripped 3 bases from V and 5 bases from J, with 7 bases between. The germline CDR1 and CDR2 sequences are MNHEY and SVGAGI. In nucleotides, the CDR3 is TGTGCCAGCAGTTATGAGGGCGAGACCCAGTACTTC. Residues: CASSYEGETQYF.

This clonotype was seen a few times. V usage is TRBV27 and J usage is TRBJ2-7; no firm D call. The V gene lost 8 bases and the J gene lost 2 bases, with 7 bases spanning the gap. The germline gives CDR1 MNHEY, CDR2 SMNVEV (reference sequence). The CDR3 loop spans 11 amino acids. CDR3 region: CASGRAYEQYV. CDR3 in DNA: TGTGCCAGCGGTAGAGCCTACGAGCAGTACGTC.

DNA for the CDR3: TGCAGCGTTGAAGATCGCCAGCGGGGACCGTACCAAGAGACCCAGTACTTC. This gives the protein CSVEDRQRGPYQETQYF. J is TRBJ2-5 and V is TRBV29-1; 7 bases match TRBD2. V lost 0 bases to trimming and J lost 0 bases; unmatched junction nucleotides: 10. The germline V gene encodes CDR1 SQVTM and CDR2 ANQGSEA. The length of the CDR3 is 17 residues.

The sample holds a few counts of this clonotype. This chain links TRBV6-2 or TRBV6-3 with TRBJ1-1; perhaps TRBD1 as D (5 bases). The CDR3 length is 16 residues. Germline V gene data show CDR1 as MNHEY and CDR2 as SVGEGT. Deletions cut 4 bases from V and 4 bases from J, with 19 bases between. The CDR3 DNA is TGTGCCAGCAGTTCCCGAACAGCAGTTGGGGGCACTGAAGCTTTCTTT. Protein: CASSSRTAVGGTEAFF.